This TCR beta chain was obtained from a study of post-analysis software for immune sequencing data. Turning to the study itself: Progressive-relapsing, secondary progressive and relapsing-remitting multiple sclerosis were among the disease courses included.

Built from TCR beta cDNA, the libraries had unique molecular identifiers in them. Researchers reported 520,000 or so cDNA molecules coming from approximately 1 to 10 million T cells. TCRdb ran MiXCR on the PCR reads and lists one entry per CDR3 protein. The sample shows around 400,000 distinct CDR3 sequences, approximately 42% of them seen only once. This clonotype came up a few times. The antigen is unknown. The CDR3 has 12 residues. The germline V and J ends were trimmed by 0 bases and 4 bases, with 3 bases remaining between them. CDR1 and CDR2 (germline): SGDLS, YYNGEE. Findings and caveats of the study: Elevated frequency relative to controls characterized roughly 5 TRBV segments in patients, TRBV5-6, TRBV5-1 and TRBV20-1 among them. In multiple sclerosis, normalized Chao1 diversity was significantly below that of controls.

The gene calls are TRBV9 and TRBJ2-3; no reliable D call. The specimen was blood. The TCR originated in a girl aged 2 to 9 with multiple sclerosis. This CDR3 is CASSVESDTQYF. The CDR3 bases are TGTGCCAGCAGCGTAGAGTCAGATACGCAGTATTTT.